This T cell receptor beta chain was recovered during a study of cytomegalovirus exposure and HLA in healthy donors. Across the whole study: Of a few hundred genotyped donors, about 80% clustered with self-reported Caucasian donors. General study results and limits: TCR beta sequences numbering fewer than 20,000 were associated with HLA alleles at 0.05 false discovery rate in a later analysis. In a later analysis, common viral pathogens appeared linked to several of the most significant clusters.

Amplification used 60 Vbeta primers and 13 Jbeta primers. Sequenced by immunoSEQ multiplex PCR; TCRdb stores in-frame clones only, minus some. The data hold some 170,000 clones, with over 75% observed a single time. With regard to this clone: Antigen unknown.

V was shortened by 2 bases and J by 7 bases, with 18 bases between the two germline ends. This CDR3 contains 16 residues. Germline-derived CDR1 and CDR2 are SEHNR and FQNEAQ (reference sequence). The V and J genes are TRBV7-9 and TRBJ2-1, with TRBD1 as a possible D gene (6 bases). Sequencing input: PBMCs. The source is a man aged 35 to 55 in good health and CMV-seronegative. CDR3 DNA: TGTGCCAGCAGCTTACGTAACAGGGTATCTTGGAATGAGCAGTTCTTC. Its protein product is CASSLRNRVSWNEQFF. Full variable domain (remainder filled in from reference TRBV7-9 and TRBJ2-1): DTGVSQNPRHKITKRGQNVTFRCDPISEHNRLYWYRQTLGQGPEFLTYFQNEAQLEKSRLLSDRFSAERPKGSFSTLEIQRTEQGDSAMYLCASSLRNRVSWNEQFFGPGTRLTVL.